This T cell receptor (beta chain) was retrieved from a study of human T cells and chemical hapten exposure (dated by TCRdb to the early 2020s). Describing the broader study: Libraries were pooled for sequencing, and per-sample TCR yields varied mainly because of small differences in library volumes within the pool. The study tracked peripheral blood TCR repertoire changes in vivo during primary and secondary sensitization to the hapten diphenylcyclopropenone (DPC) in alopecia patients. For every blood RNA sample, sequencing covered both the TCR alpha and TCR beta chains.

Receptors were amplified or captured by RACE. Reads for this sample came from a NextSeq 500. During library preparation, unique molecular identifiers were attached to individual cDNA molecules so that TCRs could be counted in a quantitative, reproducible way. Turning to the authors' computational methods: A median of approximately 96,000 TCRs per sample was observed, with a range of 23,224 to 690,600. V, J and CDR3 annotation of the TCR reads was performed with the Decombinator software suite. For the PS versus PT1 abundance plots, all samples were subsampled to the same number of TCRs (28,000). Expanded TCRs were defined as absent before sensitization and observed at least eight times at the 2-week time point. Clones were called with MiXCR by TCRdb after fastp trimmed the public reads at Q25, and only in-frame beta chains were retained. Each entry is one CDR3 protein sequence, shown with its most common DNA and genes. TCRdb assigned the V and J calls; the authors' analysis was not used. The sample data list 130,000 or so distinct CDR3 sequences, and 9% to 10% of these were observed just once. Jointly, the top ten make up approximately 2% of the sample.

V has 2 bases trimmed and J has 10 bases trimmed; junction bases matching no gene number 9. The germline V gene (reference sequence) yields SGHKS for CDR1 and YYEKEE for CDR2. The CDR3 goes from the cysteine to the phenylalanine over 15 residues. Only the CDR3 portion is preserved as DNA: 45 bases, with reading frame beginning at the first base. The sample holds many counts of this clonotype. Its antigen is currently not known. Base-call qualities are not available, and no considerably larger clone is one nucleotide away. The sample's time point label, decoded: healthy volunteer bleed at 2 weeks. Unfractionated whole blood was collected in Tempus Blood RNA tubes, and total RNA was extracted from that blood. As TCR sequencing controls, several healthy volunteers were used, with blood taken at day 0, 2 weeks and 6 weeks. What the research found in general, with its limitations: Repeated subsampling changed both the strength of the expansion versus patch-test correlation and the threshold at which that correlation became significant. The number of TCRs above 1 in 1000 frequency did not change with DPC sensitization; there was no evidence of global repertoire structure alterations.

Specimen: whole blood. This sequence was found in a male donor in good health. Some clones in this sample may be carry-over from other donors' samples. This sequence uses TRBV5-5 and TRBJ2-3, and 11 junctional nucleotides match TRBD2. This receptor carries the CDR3 CASSFLAGGHWAQYF. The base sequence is TGTGCCAGCAGCTTTTTAGCGGGAGGGCACTGGGCGCAGTATTTT.